One and the same sample provided the 19 T cell receptor beta chains below, sequenced in a study of control samples from healthy donors and cancer patients. Assay used: immunoSEQ multiplex PCR; TCRdb lists only in-frame clones, some missing. The table has about 410,000 clones, 80% to 95% seen once. The sample consisted of PBMCs. The receptors were gathered from a man aged 35 to 55 with head and neck cancer.

The chain links TRBV24-1 to TRBJ1-1; TRBD1 aligns across 7 bases. The V and J ends lost 9 bases and 5 bases, in that order; junction bases with no gene match: 2. The CDR3 loop spans 11 amino acids. Germline CDR1 and CDR2: KGHDR and SFDVKD. CDR3 sequence (DNA): TGTGCCACCTCAGGGGGGACTGAAGCTTTCTTT. Translation: CATSGGTEAFF.

A single count supports this clone. This sequence joins TRBV27 and TRBJ2-2; 9 bases fit TRBD2. Germline lookup yields CDR1 MNHEY and CDR2 SMNVEV (reference sequence). Trimming cost V 6 bases and J 4 bases; bases outside gene matches: 9. This CDR3 comprises 16 residues. In DNA form, the CDR3 reads TGTGCCAGCAGAGTGGGCGGGAGGGCGAGCACCGGGGAGCTGTTTTTT. Its translation: CASRVGGRASTGELFF.

This chain connects TRBV19 to TRBJ1-2; the D gene is possibly TRBD1 (5 bases). V was pared by 8 bases and J by 3 bases, with 10 bases between. This CDR3 is built from 12 residues. Germline V CDR1 and CDR2: LNHDA, SQIVND (reference sequence). The CDR3 spells CASRTPHYGYTF. The CDR3 nucleotides are TGTGCCAGTCGGACACCTCACTATGGCTACACCTTC.

This clone showed up just once. The V call is TRBV6-5, the J call TRBJ1-1; TRBD1 might be the D (6 bases). The CDR3 is made up of 13 amino acids. Germline CDR1 and CDR2: MNHEY and SVGAGI. V lost 6 bases and J lost 3, with 11 bases in between. This CDR3 reads CASRTGRHTEAFF. The DNA of the CDR3 is TGTGCCAGCAGAACAGGGAGGCACACTGAAGCTTTCTTT.

V and J are TRBV19 and TRBJ2-7; D gene uncertain. Germline V CDR1 and CDR2: LNHDA, SQIVND (reference sequence). The V end lost 6 bases, the J end lost 4 bases, and 10 bases lay between the germline ends. The CDR3 is 12 residues long. CDR3 nucleotide sequence: TGTGCCAGTAGCCAAATAGATTACGAGCAGTACTTC. It is translated as CASSQIDYEQYF. Complete variable domain (other parts from reference TRBV19 and TRBJ2-7): DGGITQSPKYLFRKEGQNVTLSCEQNLNHDAMYWYRQDPGQGLRLIYYSQIVNDFQKGDIAEGYSVSREKKESFPLTVTSAQKNPTAFYLCASSQIDYEQYFGPGTRLTVT.

The table lists this clone with a count of one. The rearrangement uses TRBV18 and TRBJ1-6; 11 bases are a match to TRBD1. The V segment lost 4 bases and the J segment 5 bases; nucleotides outside the gene matches: 4. The CDR3 contains 16 residues. Per germline, CDR1 KGHSH and CDR2 LQKENI. DNA of the CDR3: TGTGCCAGCTCACTCGGACAGGGGGCGAATAATTCACCCCTCCACTTT. It codes for CASSLGQGANNSPLHF.

The rearrangement links TRBV27 to TRBJ1-3; tentatively, D is TRBD1 (6 bases). V was trimmed by 4 bases and J by 4 bases, leaving 17 bases between them. Germline assignment: CDR1 MNHEY and CDR2 SMNVEV (reference sequence). The CDR3 totals 16 residues. The CDR3 sequence is CASSSLLRGGGNTIYF. CDR3 in DNA: TGTGCCAGCAGTTCACTTCTCAGGGGTGGAGGAAACACCATATATTTT.

J is TRBJ2-5 and V is TRBV10-2, with no clear D. Germline CDR1 and CDR2: WSHSY and SAAADI. The CDR3 has 13 residues. The V and J ends lost 0 bases and 5 bases respectively, with 7 bases between them. CDR3 region: CASSESRMETQYF. DNA of the CDR3: TGCGCCAGCAGTGAGTCGAGGATGGAGACCCAGTACTTC.

The chain employs TRBV7-9 and TRBJ1-1; weak D call: TRBD1 (5 bases). V was pared by 4 bases and J by 2 bases, with 8 bases between. Germline V gene data show CDR1 as SEHNR and CDR2 as FQNEAQ (reference sequence). The length of the CDR3 is 13 residues. CDR3 residues: CASSSQGNTEAFF. DNA of the CDR3: TGTGCCAGCAGCTCGCAGGGAAACACTGAAGCTTTCTTT.

This clone was counted a single time. At one end, the junction sequence differs from germline, possibly due to a read error. The V and J genes are TRBV7-3 and TRBJ2-1, with 8 bases fitting TRBD1. The CDR3 has 15 amino acids. CDR1 is SGHTA and CDR2 is FQGTGA in the germline V gene. The DNA for the CDR3 is TGTGCCAGCAGCTTAATCGCAGGGGGCTACGATGAGCAGTTCTTC. Translated, it gives CASSLIAGGYDEQFF.

Only one count was recorded for this clone. The chain combines TRBV21-1 with TRBJ1-4. TRBV21-1 is a recognized pseudogene. This CDR3 comprises 15 residues. The DNA for the CDR3 is TGTGCCAGCAGCAAAGTAGGGCGGAGGATCGGAAAACTGTTTTTT. This sequence encodes CASSKVGRRIGKLFF.

The rearrangement links TRBV7-6 to TRBJ2-7; the match to TRBD2 covers 9 bases. Germline lookup yields CDR1 SGHVS and CDR2 FNYEAQ. This CDR3 is 15 amino acids long. Losses at the gene ends were 1 base for V and 2 bases for J; bases not matched to a gene: 3. CDR3 DNA sequence: TGTGCCAGCAGCTTAGTAGCGGGGGAGACCTACGAGCAGTACTTC. This translates into CASSLVAGETYEQYF.

The CDR3 loop is CASSLGTGKNIQYF. The CDR3 region has the DNA TGTGCCAGCAGCTTAGGGACAGGAAAAAACATTCAGTACTTC. The J gene is TRBJ2-4, the V gene TRBV7-2, with 7 bases lining up with TRBD1. CDR1 SGHTA and CDR2 FQGNSA come from the germline V gene. V was clipped by 1 base and J by 4 bases; unmatched bases: 1. The CDR3 loop spans 14 amino acids.

The chain couples TRBV11-2 to TRBJ2-5; D may correspond to TRBD1 or TRBD2 (5 bases each). V lost 5 bases and J lost 2, with 12 bases in between. The CDR3 runs to 14 residues. From germline, CDR1 is SGHAT and CDR2 FQNNGV. CDR3 nucleotides: TGTGCCAGCAGCCGTTGGGACCTACAAGAGACCCAGTACTTC. It is translated as CASSRWDLQETQYF.

The CDR3 DNA follows: TGTGCCAGCAGCCAAGTGGCAATTAAAGGGGAGCTGTTTTTT. Its protein is CASSQVAIKGELFF. V usage is TRBV3-1 (or the pseudogene TRBV3-2) and J usage is TRBJ2-2; D remains unclear. Germline V lookup: CDR1 LGHDT, CDR2 YNNKEL (reference sequence). Trimming stripped 1 base from V and 8 bases from J, with 11 bases between. The CDR3 sequence is 14 residues long.

Remarks on this clone: The identical CDR3 is also encoded by other nucleotide sequences in the sample. The rearrangement links TRBV18 to TRBJ2-1, with unresolved D. This CDR3 contains 14 residues. V was clipped by 3 bases and J by 0 bases, with 6 bases between them. The germline V gene encodes CDR1 KGHSH and CDR2 LQKENI. This chain's CDR3 is CASSPAGSYNEQFF. The DNA for the CDR3 is TGTGCCAGCTCACCGGCTGGCTCCTACAATGAGCAGTTCTTC.

The J gene is TRBJ2-1, the V gene TRBV28; 7 bases line up with TRBD1. V trimming: 6 bases; J trimming: 2 bases; junction bases outside the gene matches: 10. The CDR3 sequence is 16 residues long. Germline CDR1 MDHEN, CDR2 SYDVKM. DNA for the CDR3: TGTGCCAGCAGACTTCTTGGGCAGGGGGCCTACAATGAGCAGTTCTTC. Its translation is CASRLLGQGAYNEQFF.

The chain has TRBV18 and TRBJ1-1, with D perhaps TRBD1 (6 bases). Germline CDR1 KGHSH, CDR2 LQKENI. Trimming left V 6 bases short and J 5 bases short, with 16 bases between. The CDR3 extends over 14 amino acids. The CDR3 nucleotides are TGTGCCAGCTCCGGCGGGGGGCAGGAAACTGAAGCTTTCTTT. Translation gives CASSGGGQETEAFF. The variable domain in full, completed from reference TRBV18 and TRBJ1-1, reads NAGVMQNPRHLVRRRGQEARLRCSPMKGHSHVYWYRQLPEEGLKFMVYLQKENIIDESGMPKERFSAEFPKEGPSILRIQQVVRGDSAAYFCASSGGGQETEAFFGQGTRLTVV.

This clone was counted once. The CDR3 is CASSTQGAGQPQHF. CDR3 DNA: TGCGCCAGCAGTACACAGGGGGCTGGGCAGCCCCAGCATTTT. The chain links TRBV10-2 to TRBJ1-5; TRBD1 matches 9 bases. V dropped 5 bases and J dropped 7; count of bases not matched to a gene: 6. Germline loops: CDR1 WSHSY, CDR2 SAAADI. This CDR3 comprises 14 residues.